The sequence of this T cell receptor beta chain was determined in a study of control samples from healthy donors and cancer patients. The CDR3 runs to 14 residues. V was shortened by 1 base and J by 4 bases, with 10 bases between the two germline ends. Germline values: CDR1 SGHTA, CDR2 FQGNSA. Libraries were prepared by immunoSEQ multiplex PCR; TCRdb keeps only in-frame clonotypes and omits some of them. Of fewer than 200,000 clones listed, just under 95% were seen once; the top ten hold 4.1%. This TCR was sampled from a woman aged 60-75 years in good health. The specimen sequenced was blood. V is TRBV7-2 and J is TRBJ1-1, with D unresolved. CDR3 in amino acids: CASSLGDWGTEAFF. For the CDR3, the DNA is TGTGCCAGCAGCTTAGGGGATTGGGGCACTGAAGCTTTCTTT.